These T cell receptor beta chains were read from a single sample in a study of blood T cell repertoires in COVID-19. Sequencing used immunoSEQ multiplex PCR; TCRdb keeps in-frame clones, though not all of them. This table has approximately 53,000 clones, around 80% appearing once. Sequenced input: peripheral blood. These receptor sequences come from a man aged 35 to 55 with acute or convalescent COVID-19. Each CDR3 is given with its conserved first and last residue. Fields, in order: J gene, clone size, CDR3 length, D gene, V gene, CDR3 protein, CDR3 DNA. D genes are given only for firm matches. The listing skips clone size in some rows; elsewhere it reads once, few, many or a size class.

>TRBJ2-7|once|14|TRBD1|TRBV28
CASTDGTGPYEQYF
TGTGCCAGCACAGACGGGACAGGGCCCTACGAGCAGTACTTC
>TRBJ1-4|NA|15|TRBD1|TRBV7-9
CASRHNRGSNEKLFF
TGTGCCAGCAGGCATAACAGGGGCTCTAATGAAAAACTGTTTTTT
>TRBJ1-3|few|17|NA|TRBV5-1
CASSLARQGLGGNTIYF
TGCGCCAGCAGCCTGGCCCGCCAGGGGCTGGGTGGAAACACCATATATTTT
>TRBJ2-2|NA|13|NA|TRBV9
CASSVGTGGELFF
TGTGCCAGCAGCGTAGGAACTGGCGGGGAGCTGTTTTTT
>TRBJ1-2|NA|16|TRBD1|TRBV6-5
CASSYESGGLGYGYTF
TGTGCCAGCAGTTACGAGTCAGGGGGTCTCGGCTATGGCTACACCTTC
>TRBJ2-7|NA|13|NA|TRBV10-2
CASKAGGSYEQYF
TGCGCCAGCAAGGCAGGGGGGTCCTACGAGCAGTACTTC
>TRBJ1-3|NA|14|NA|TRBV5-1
CASSSDGQGNTIYF
TGCGCCAGCAGCTCGGATGGACAGGGAAACACCATATATTTT
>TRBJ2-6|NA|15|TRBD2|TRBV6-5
CASHGGGTGANVLTF
TGTGCCAGCCATGGGGGGGGTACCGGGGCCAACGTCCTGACTTTC
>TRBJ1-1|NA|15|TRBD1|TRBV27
CASSFQVNAGGPAFF
TGTGCCAGCAGTTTTCAAGTTAACGCAGGGGGCCCAGCTTTCTTT
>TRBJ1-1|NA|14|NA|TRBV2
CASRYNRDNTEAFF
TGTGCCAGCAGGTACAACAGGGACAACACTGAAGCTTTCTTT
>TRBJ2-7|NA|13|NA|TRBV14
CASSQVRAGEQYF
TGTGCCAGCAGCCAAGTCCGGGCGGGGGAGCAGTACTTC
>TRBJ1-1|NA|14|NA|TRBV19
CASSIETGYTEAFF
TGTGCCAGTAGTATAGAAACAGGGTACACTGAAGCTTTCTTT
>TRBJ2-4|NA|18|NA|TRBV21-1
CANPTTGTGNGGWNIQYF
TGTGCCAATCCTACCACCGGGACAGGGAACGGGGGGTGGAACATTCAGTACTTC
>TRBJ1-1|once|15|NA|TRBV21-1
CASSKQAGVNTEAFF
TGTGCCAGCAGCAAACAGGCGGGGGTGAACACTGAAGCTTTCTTT
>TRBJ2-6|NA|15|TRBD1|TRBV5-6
CASSHRGTGANVLTF
TGTGCCAGCAGTCACAGGGGAACTGGGGCCAACGTCCTGACTTTC
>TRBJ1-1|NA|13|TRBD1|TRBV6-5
CASSHRDSTEAFF
TGTGCCAGCAGTCACCGGGACAGCACTGAAGCTTTCTTT
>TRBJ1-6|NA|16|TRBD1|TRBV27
CASSFSAGGLNSPLHF
TGTGCCAGCAGTTTTTCAGCAGGGGGCCTTAATTCACCCCTCCACTTT
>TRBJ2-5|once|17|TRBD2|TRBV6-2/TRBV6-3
CASSYGGLAGLGGTQYF
TGTGCCAGCAGTTACGGGGGACTAGCGGGGCTCGGCGGGACCCAGTACTTC
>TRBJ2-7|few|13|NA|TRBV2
CASSGVGGYEQYF
TGTGCCAGCAGTGGTGTAGGGGGCTACGAGCAGTACTTC
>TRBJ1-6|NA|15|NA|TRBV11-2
CASRSDFSYNSPLHF
TGTGCCAGCAGATCAGATTTCTCCTATAATTCACCCCTCCACTTT
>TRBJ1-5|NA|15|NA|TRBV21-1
CASSKRKREYQPQHF
TGTGCCAGCAGCAAAAGAAAGAGAGAGTATCAGCCCCAGCATTTT
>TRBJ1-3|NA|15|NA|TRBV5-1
CASSLDWGLGNTIYF
TGCGCCAGCAGCTTGGATTGGGGGCTTGGAAACACCATATATTTT
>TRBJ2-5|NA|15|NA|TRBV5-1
CASSWRSTSQETQYF
TGCGCCAGCAGCTGGCGGAGCACTTCACAAGAGACCCAGTACTTC
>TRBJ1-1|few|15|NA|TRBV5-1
CASSLVSGEGTEAFF
TGCGCCAGCAGCTTGGTTTCGGGGGAGGGGACTGAAGCTTTCTTT
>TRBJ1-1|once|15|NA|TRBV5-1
CASSLEGVPYTEAFF
TGCGCCAGCAGCTTGGAGGGGGTTCCCTACACTGAAGCTTTCTTT
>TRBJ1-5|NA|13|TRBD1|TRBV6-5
CASRTGGGQPQHF
TGTGCCAGCAGGACAGGGGGGGGTCAGCCCCAGCATTTT
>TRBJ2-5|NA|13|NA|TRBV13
CASGDGNQETQYF
TGTGCCAGCGGTGACGGGAATCAAGAGACCCAGTACTTC
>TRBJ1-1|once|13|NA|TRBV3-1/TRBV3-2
CASSQGPNTEAFF
TGTGCCAGCAGCCAGGGGCCGAACACTGAAGCTTTCTTT
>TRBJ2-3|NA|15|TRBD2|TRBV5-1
CASSPEGRGTDTQYF
TGCGCCAGCAGTCCCGAAGGGAGGGGCACAGATACGCAGTATTTT
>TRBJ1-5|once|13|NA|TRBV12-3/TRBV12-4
CASSLQGGQPQHF
TGTGCCAGCAGTTTACAGGGTGGTCAGCCCCAGCATTTT
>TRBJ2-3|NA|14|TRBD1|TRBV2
CASKGDRITDTQYF
TGTGCCAGCAAAGGGGACAGGATCACAGATACGCAGTATTTT
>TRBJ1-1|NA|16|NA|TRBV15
CATKDLLGRENTEAFF
TGTGCCACCAAGGACCTGCTAGGGAGGGAGAACACTGAAGCTTTCTTT
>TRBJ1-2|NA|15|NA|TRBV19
CASSISSRSGIGYTF
TGTGCCAGTAGTATCTCGTCGAGGTCAGGGATCGGCTACACCTTC
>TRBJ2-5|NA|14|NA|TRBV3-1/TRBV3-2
CASSQSGSGETQYF
TGTGCCAGCAGCCAGTCGGGGTCCGGGGAGACCCAGTACTTC
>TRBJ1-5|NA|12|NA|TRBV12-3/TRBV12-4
CASSTGNQPQHF
TGTGCCAGCAGCACAGGGAATCAGCCCCAGCATTTT
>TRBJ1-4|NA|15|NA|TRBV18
CASSPGAEANEKLFF
TGTGCCAGCTCACCAGGGGCAGAGGCTAATGAAAAACTGTTTTTT
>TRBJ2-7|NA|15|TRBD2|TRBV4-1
CASSLGASGTYEQYF
TGCGCCAGCAGCCTAGGGGCTAGCGGGACCTACGAGCAGTACTTC
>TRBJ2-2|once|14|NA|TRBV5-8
CASSFKQGAGELFF
TGTGCCAGCAGTTTTAAACAGGGTGCCGGGGAGCTGTTTTTT
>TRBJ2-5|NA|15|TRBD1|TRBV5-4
CASSLYRGTQETQYF
TGTGCCAGCAGCTTGTACAGGGGGACTCAAGAGACCCAGTACTTC
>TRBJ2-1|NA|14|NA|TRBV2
CASRGDSPWNEQFF
TGTGCCAGCAGGGGGGACTCCCCGTGGAATGAGCAGTTCTTC
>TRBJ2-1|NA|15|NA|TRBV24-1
CATSDFRQGNNEQFF
TGTGCCACCAGTGATTTCCGGCAGGGGAACAATGAGCAGTTCTTC
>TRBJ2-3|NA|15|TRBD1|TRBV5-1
CASSLQGVKGDTQYF
TGCGCCAGCAGCTTACAGGGGGTAAAGGGGGATACGCAGTATTTT
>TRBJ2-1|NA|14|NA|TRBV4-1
CASSQDWTYNEQFF
TGCGCCAGCAGCCAAGATTGGACTTACAATGAGCAGTTCTTC
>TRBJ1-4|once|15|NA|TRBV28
CASSATGFANEKLFF
TGTGCCAGCAGCGCTACAGGGTTCGCTAATGAAAAACTGTTTTTT
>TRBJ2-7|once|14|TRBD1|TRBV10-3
CAMNSGQGTYEQYF
TGTGCCATGAATTCGGGACAGGGGACCTACGAGCAGTACTTC
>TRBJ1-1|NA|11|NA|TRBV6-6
CASRGGREAFF
TGTGCCAGCAGGGGGGGACGGGAGGCTTTCTTT
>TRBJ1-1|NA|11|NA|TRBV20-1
CSASYAAGAFF
TGCAGTGCTAGTTATGCCGCCGGGGCTTTCTTT
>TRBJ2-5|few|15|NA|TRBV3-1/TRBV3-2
CASSQGLKGGETQYF
TGTGCCAGCAGCCAGGGGCTCAAAGGGGGAGAGACCCAGTACTTC
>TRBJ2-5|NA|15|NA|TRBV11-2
CASSFPLGYQETQYF
TGTGCCAGCAGCTTCCCCCTCGGGTACCAAGAGACCCAGTACTTC
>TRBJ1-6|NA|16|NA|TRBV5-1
CASSLDRGKQNSPLHF
TGCGCCAGCAGCTTGGATCGGGGGAAGCAAAATTCACCCCTCCACTTT
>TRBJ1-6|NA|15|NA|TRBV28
CASWLGGVNNSPLHF
TGTGCCAGCTGGTTGGGGGGGGTGAATAATTCACCCCTCCACTTT
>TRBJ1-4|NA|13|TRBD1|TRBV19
CASKKQGNEKLFF
TGTGCCAGTAAAAAACAGGGGAATGAAAAACTGTTTTTT
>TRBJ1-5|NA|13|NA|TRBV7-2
CASSSQGNQPQHF
TGTGCCAGCAGCTCGCAGGGCAATCAGCCCCAGCATTTT
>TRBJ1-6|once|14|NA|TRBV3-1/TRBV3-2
CASSQDSRNSPLHF
TGTGCCAGCAGCCAAGACAGTCGTAATTCACCCCTCCACTTT
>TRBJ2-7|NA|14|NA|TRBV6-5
CASKLRDTSYEQYF
TGTGCCAGCAAATTACGGGACACGTCCTACGAGCAGTACTTC
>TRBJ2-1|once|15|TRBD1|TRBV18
CASSSRDREGNEQFF
TGTGCCAGCTCAAGCCGGGACAGGGAAGGCAATGAGCAGTTCTTC